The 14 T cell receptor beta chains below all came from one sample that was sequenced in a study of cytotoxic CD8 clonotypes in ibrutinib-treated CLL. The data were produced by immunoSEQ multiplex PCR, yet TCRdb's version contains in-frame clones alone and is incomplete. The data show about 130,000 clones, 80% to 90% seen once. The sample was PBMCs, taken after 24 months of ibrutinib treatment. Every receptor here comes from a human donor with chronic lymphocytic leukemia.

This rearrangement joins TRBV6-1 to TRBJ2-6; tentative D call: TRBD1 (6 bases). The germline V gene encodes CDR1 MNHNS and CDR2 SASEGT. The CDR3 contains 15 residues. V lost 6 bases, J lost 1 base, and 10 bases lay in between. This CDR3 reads CASRSGDSGANVLTF. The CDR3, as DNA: TGTGCCAGCAGGTCAGGGGATTCTGGGGCCAACGTCCTGACTTTC.

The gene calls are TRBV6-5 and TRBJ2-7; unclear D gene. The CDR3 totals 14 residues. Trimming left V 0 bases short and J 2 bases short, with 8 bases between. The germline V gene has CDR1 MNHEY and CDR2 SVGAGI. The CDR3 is CASSYSGLTYEQYF. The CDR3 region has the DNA TGTGCCAGCAGTTACTCTGGGCTAACCTACGAGCAGTACTTC.

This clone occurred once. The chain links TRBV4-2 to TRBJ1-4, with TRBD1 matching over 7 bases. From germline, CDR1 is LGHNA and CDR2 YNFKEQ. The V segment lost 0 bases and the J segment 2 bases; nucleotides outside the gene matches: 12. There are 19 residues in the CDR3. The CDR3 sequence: CASSQDFGYRGSTNEKLFF. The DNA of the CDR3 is TGTGCCAGCAGCCAAGATTTCGGATACAGGGGATCGACTAATGAAAAACTGTTTTTT.

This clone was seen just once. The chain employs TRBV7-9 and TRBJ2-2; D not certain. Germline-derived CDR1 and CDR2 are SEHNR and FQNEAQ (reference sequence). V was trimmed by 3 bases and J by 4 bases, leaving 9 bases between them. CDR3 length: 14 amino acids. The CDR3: CASSFSPLTGELFF. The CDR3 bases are TGTGCCAGCAGCTTTTCCCCCCTCACCGGGGAGCTGTTTTTT.

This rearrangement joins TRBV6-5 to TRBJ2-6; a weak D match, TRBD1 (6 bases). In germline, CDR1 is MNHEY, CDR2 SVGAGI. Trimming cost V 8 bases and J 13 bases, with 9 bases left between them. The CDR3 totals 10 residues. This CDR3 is CASGQMVLTF. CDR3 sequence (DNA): TGTGCCAGCGGACAGATGGTCCTGACTTTC.

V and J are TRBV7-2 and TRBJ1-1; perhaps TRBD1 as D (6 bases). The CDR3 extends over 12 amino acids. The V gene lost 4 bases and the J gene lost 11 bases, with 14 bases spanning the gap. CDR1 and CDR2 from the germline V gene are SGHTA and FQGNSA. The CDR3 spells CASSSSQGSAFF. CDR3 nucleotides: TGTGCCAGCAGCTCTTCACAGGGTAGCGCTTTCTTT.

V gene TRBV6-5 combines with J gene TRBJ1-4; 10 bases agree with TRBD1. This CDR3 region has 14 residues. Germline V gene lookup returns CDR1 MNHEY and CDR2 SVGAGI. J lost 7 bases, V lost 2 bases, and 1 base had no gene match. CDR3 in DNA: TGTGCCAGCAGTTACCGGGACAGGGGTGAAAAACTGTTTTTT. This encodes CASSYRDRGEKLFF.

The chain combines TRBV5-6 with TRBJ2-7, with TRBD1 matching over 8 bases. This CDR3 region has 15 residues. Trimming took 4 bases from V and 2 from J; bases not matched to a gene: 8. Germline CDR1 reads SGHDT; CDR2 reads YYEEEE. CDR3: CASSPRQGLTYEQYF. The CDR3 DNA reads TGTGCCAGCAGCCCGAGACAGGGGTTGACCTACGAGCAGTACTTC.

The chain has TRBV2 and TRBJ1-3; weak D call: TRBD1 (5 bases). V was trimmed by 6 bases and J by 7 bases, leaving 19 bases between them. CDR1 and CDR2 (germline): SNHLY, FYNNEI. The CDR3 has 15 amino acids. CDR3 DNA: TGTGCCAGCAGATCGGCGACCTCGGGACGTAACACCATATATTTT. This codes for CASRSATSGRNTIYF.

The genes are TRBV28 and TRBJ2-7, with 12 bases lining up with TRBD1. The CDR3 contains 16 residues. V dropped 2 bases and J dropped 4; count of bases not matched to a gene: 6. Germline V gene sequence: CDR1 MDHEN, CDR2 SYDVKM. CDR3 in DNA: TGTGCCAGCAGTTTACCCGGGACAGGGGGCGGGTACGAGCAGTACTTC. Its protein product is CASSLPGTGGGYEQYF.

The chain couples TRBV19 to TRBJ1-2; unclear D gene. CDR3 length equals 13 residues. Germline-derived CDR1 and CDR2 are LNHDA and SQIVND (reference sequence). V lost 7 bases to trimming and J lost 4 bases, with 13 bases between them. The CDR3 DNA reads TGTGCCAGTAACGAAAACCCGGGCTATGGCTACACCTTC. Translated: CASNENPGYGYTF.

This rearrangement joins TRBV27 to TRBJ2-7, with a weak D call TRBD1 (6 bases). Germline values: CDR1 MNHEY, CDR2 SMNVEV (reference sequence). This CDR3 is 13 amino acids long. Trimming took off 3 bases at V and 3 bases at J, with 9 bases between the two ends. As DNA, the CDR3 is TGTGCCAGCAGTTTCCAGGGGCGCTACGAGCAGTACTTC. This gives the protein CASSFQGRYEQYF.

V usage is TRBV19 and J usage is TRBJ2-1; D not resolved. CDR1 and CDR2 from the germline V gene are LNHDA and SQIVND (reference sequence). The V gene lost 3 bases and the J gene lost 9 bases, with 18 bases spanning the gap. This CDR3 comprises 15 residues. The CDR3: CASSIGQFEWGEQFF. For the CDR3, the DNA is TGTGCCAGTAGTATCGGTCAGTTTGAATGGGGTGAGCAGTTCTTC.

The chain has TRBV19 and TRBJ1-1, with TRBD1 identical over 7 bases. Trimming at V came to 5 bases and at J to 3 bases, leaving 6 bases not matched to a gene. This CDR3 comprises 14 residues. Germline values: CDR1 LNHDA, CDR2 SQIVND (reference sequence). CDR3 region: CASSDRARDTEAFF. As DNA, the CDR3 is TGTGCCAGTAGTGACAGGGCACGGGACACTGAAGCTTTCTTT.